These 17 T cell receptor beta chains share one sample of origin, sequenced in a study of patients and donors after allogeneic stem cell transplantation. A single record per CDR3 protein comes from TCRdb applying MiXCR to the RT-PCR reads. The sample consists of hundreds of thousands of distinct CDR3 sequences, 16% of them appearing once. The sample comprised blood, either unsorted or a sorted T cell fraction (not recorded which). Receptors were obtained from a human donor who was either an allogeneic HSCT recipient or a stem cell or donor lymphocyte infusion donor (not recorded which). It is not recorded whose cells these are; they may come from a transplant donor.

The CDR3 sequence: CSARGWGARETQYF. The CDR3, as DNA: TGCAGTGCTAGGGGCTGGGGGGCCCGAGAGACCCAGTACTTC. The V call is TRBV20-1, the J call TRBJ2-5; D may correspond to TRBD1 or TRBD2 (6 bases each). This CDR3 has 14 amino acids. The V end lost 3 bases, the J end lost 4 bases, and 15 bases lay between the germline ends. CDR1 DFQATT and CDR2 SNEGSKA come from the germline V gene (reference sequence).

This chain connects TRBV14 to TRBJ1-1, with a possible D match to TRBD1 (6 bases). Germline V CDR1 and CDR2: SGHDN, FVKESK. The CDR3 spans 16 residues. V lost 3 bases and J 1 base, leaving 15 bases between the germline ends. The CDR3, as DNA: TGTGCCAGCAGCCATACGCCGGGACAACCGAACACTGAAGCTTTCTTT. Amino acids: CASSHTPGQPNTEAFF. Together with reference TRBV14 and TRBJ1-1, the CDR3 gives the full variable domain: EAGVTQFPSHSVIEKGQTVTLRCDPISGHDNLYWYRRVMGKEIKFLLHFVKESKQDESGMPNNRFLAERTGGTYSTLKVQPAELEDSGVYFCASSHTPGQPNTEAFFGQGTRLTVV.

This clonotype has only a few counts. The V gene is TRBV7-3, the J gene TRBJ2-1; D unclear. This CDR3 is built from 14 residues. V lost 2 bases and J lost 5, with 10 bases in between. Germline CDR1 reads SGHTA; CDR2 reads FQGTGA. CDR3 coding DNA: TGTGCCAGCAGCTTATATGCCGGAAACAATGAGCAGTTCTTC. It specifies CASSLYAGNNEQFF.

This clonotype showed up many times. The chain recombines TRBV29-1 with TRBJ1-2, with 10 bases aligning to TRBD1. Germline V gene lookup returns CDR1 SQVTM and CDR2 ANQGSEA. Trimming at V came to 5 bases and at J to 8 bases, leaving 2 bases not matched to a gene. This CDR3 spans 11 amino acids. The CDR3 is CSVRTGGGYTF. The CDR3 nucleotides are TGCAGCGTTAGGACAGGGGGAGGCTACACCTTC.

This clonotype was seen more than once but under ten times. The V and J genes are TRBV5-5 and TRBJ1-5; D possibly corresponds to TRBD1 (6 bases). V was cut by 6 bases and J by 1 base, with 17 bases left in between. CDR1 SGHKS and CDR2 YYEKEE come from the germline V gene (reference sequence). The CDR3 runs 16 residues. The CDR3 sequence is CASNRGGPISNQPQHF. The CDR3 nucleotides are TGTGCCAGCAACCGGGGGGGGCCCATCAGCAATCAGCCCCAGCATTTT.

This clonotype was counted at least ten times. J is TRBJ2-1 and V is TRBV7-6, with 10 bases that match TRBD1. V was pared by 1 base and J by 7 bases, with 4 bases of the junction left unmatched. Germline-derived CDR1 and CDR2 are SGHVS and FNYEAQ. The CDR3 loop spans 15 amino acids. The CDR3 sequence is CASSLEDRGGNEQFF. In DNA form, the CDR3 reads TGTGCCAGCAGCTTAGAGGACAGGGGGGGGAATGAGCAGTTCTTC. The full variable domain, completed using reference TRBV7-6 and TRBJ2-1, is GAGVSQSPRYKVTKRGQDVALRCDPISGHVSLYWYRQALGQGPEFLTYFNYEAQQDKSGLPNDRFSAERPEGSISTLTIQRTEQRDSAMYRCASSLEDRGGNEQFFGPGTRLTVL.

This rearrangement joins TRBV5-6 to TRBJ2-2; D is undetermined. V gave up 0 bases and J gave up 6 bases, with 15 bases separating them. The length of the CDR3 is 16 residues. Germline CDR1 reads SGHDT; CDR2 reads YYEEEE. The CDR3: CASSLGKQQKSGELFF. CDR3 nucleotides: TGTGCCAGCAGCTTGGGGAAACAGCAGAAGTCCGGGGAGCTGTTTTTT.

This chain uses TRBV9 with TRBJ1-2; 7 bases fit TRBD1. This CDR3 spans 15 amino acids. The J segment lost 3 bases and the V segment lost 4 bases, leaving 9 bases of the junction unmatched. Per the germline V gene, CDR1 is SGDLS and CDR2 is YYNGEE. The CDR3, as DNA: TGTGCCAGCAGCCCCCGATCTGGGACAGACTATGGCTACACCTTC. Its protein product is CASSPRSGTDYGYTF. The whole variable domain, remainder taken from reference TRBV9 and TRBJ1-2, is DSGVTQTPKHLITATGQRVTLRCSPRSGDLSVYWYQQSLDQGLQFLIQYYNGEERAKGNILERFSAQQFPDLHSELNLSSLELGDSALYFCASSPRSGTDYGYTFGSGTRLTVV.

This clonotype occurred a few times. J is TRBJ2-2 and V is TRBV7-3; TRBD1 might be the D (6 bases). Germline V lookup: CDR1 SGHTA, CDR2 FQGTGA. The V end was cut by 4 bases, the J end by 6 bases, with 12 bases between. There are 14 residues in the CDR3. CDR3 bases: TGTGCCAGCAGCTCAAACAGGGTCCCCGGGGAGCTGTTTTTT. Amino acid sequence: CASSSNRVPGELFF.

The CDR3 DNA is TGTGCCAGCAGCCGGGGGACACTTCTCGAAGCTTTCTTT. It encodes CASSRGTLLEAFF. The V call is TRBV11-3, the J call TRBJ1-1, with TRBD1 as a possible D gene (6 bases). The CDR3 spans 13 residues. Germline assignment: CDR1 SGHNT and CDR2 YENEEA. The V gene lost 5 bases and the J gene lost 8 bases, with 15 bases spanning the gap.

There are a few counts of this clonotype. The chain couples TRBV15 to TRBJ2-7; D gene uncertain. Germline V gene data show CDR1 as LNHNV and CDR2 as YYDKDF (reference sequence). Trimming left V 1 base short and J 2 bases short, with 6 bases between. The CDR3 has 13 residues. CDR3 nucleotide sequence: TGTGCCACCAGCAGAGGAGGCCCCTACGAGCAGTACTTC. Its protein is CATSRGGPYEQYF.

J is TRBJ1-1 and V is TRBV5-1, with a weak D call TRBD1 (6 bases). Trimming took 4 bases from V and 5 from J, leaving 15 bases between them. CDR1 and CDR2 (germline): SGHRS, YFSETQ. The CDR3 covers 14 residues. CDR3 region: CASSRTTGGTEAFF. In DNA, the CDR3 is TGCGCCAGCAGCAGAACGACAGGCGGTACTGAAGCTTTCTTT.

This clonotype occurred a few times. The V gene is TRBV13, the J gene TRBJ2-7; perhaps TRBD2 as D (5 bases). This CDR3 spans 15 amino acids. V was cut by 3 bases and J by 5 bases, with 17 bases left in between. Per germline, CDR1 PRHDT and CDR2 FYEKMQ (reference sequence). The CDR3 DNA reads as TGTGCCAGCAGCTTCAGTAGTAGCGACGGCCACGAGCAGTACTTC. It codes for CASSFSSSDGHEQYF.

This chain links TRBV2 with TRBJ1-1; no definite D call. The CDR3 loop spans 14 amino acids. Germline V CDR1 and CDR2: SNHLY, FYNNEI. With 7 bases removed from V and 0 bases from J, the gap between germline ends came to 12 bases. The DNA for the CDR3 is TGTGCCAGCAAAGTCACGGGTATGAACACTGAAGCTTTCTTT. Translated: CASKVTGMNTEAFF.

This clonotype was observed a few times. V is TRBV27 and J is TRBJ2-3, with D perhaps TRBD2 (5 bases). Per the germline V gene, CDR1 is MNHEY and CDR2 is SMNVEV (reference sequence). This CDR3 is 17 amino acids long. The ends were cut back, 3 bases at V and 4 bases at J, with 20 bases in the middle. The CDR3 reads CASSFRSGRIGADTQYF. Here the CDR3 DNA reads TGTGCCAGCAGTTTTCGTTCCGGGCGGATCGGGGCAGATACGCAGTATTTT.

This clonotype has a handful of counts. This chain links TRBV5-6 with TRBJ1-2; 9 bases are a match to TRBD1. V gave up 0 bases and J gave up 12 bases; unmatched junction bases: 6. CDR3 length: 13 residues. Looked up from germline, CDR1 is SGHDT and CDR2 is YYEEEE. CDR3 in amino acids: CASSLGDREKHTF. The CDR3 nucleotides read TGTGCCAGCAGCTTGGGGGACAGGGAAAAGCACACCTTC.

The V and J genes are TRBV12-3 or TRBV12-4 and TRBJ1-1; D ambiguous. With 5 bases removed from V and 10 bases from J, the gap between germline ends came to 14 bases. The CDR3 spans 12 residues. The CDR3 nucleotides are TGTGCCAGCAGTCTCCCCCGTCAAAGAGCTTTCTTT. This gives the protein CASSLPRQRAFF.